This T cell receptor beta chain was identified during a study of blood T cell repertoires in COVID-19. Study as a whole: Spain, Italy and the United States supplied samples that represented acute and convalescent COVID-19. PBMCs, B-cell-depleted T cells, or T cells were the source of the cDNA or gDNA that made up the material.

The CDR3 has 17 amino acids. From germline, CDR1 is KGHSH and CDR2 LQKENI. The ends lost 2 bases at V and 2 bases at J; junction bases unmatched: 4. Per the authors' pipeline: Estimation of nucleated cell counts relied on the amplification of reference gene primers. TCRdb keeps only in-frame clones here, not all; method: immunoSEQ multiplex PCR. V, J and clone size reflect that table, while D and trimming were determined from the DNA. The table has 85,000 to 130,000 clones, 91% seen once; the top ten hold roughly 0.88%. Sample: peripheral blood. The chain employs TRBV18 and TRBJ1-3; 12 nucleotides align to TRBD1. The sequence came from a man in his sixties with acute or convalescent COVID-19. The CDR3 DNA is TGTGCCAGCTCACCAGGGACAGGGGGCGACGCTGGAAACACCATATATTTT. As protein: CASSPGTGGDAGNTIYF.